This TCR beta chain emerged from a study of human T cells and chemical hapten exposure. Study background: Patch tests put 0.01% DPC on the upper back, and the results were checked at 6 days. General study points: The study found that DPC sensitization did not change TCRs above 1 in 1000 frequency. Donors in the study had alopecia, meaning their immune response may differ from healthy people's.

This CDR3 spans 14 amino acids. V lost 6 bases and J lost 6; bases outside the gene matches: 3. Germline loops: CDR1 MNHEY, CDR2 SVGAGI. This clonotype was found a few times. The antigen is unknown. TCRdb reprocessed the RACE reads via MiXCR and lists one record per CDR3 protein. The sample carries more than 65,000 distinct CDR3 sequences, 32% recorded once. Time point specified: patch test 1, 2 weeks after DPC sensitization. Treatment indicated: therapeutic diphenylcyclopropenone sensitization with weekly scalp DPC. This clonotype originated in a man in his forties with alopecia areata. Some clones in this sample may be carry-over from other donors' samples. The V call is TRBV6-5, the J call TRBJ2-7; 15 nucleotides match TRBD2. Sample: whole blood, taken in connection with sensitization to the hapten diphenylcyclopropenone (DPC). The CDR3 DNA sequence: TGTGCCAGCAGGGGACTAGCGGGAGGCAGCGAGCAGTACTTC. The encoded protein is CASRGLAGGSEQYF.